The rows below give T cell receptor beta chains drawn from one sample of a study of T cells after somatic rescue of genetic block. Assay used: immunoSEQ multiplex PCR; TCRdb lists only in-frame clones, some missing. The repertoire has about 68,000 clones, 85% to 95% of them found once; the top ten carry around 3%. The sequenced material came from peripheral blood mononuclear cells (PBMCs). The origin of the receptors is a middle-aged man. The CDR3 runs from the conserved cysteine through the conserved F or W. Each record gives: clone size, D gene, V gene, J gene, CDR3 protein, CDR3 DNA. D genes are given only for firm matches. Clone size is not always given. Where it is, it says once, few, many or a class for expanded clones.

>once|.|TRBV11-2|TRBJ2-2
CASSLDRGGPATGELFF
TGTGCCAGCAGCTTAGATCGGGGCGGCCCGGCGACCGGGGAGCTGTTTTTT
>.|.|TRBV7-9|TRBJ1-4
CASSPGVPNEKLFF
TGTGCCAGCAGCCCGGGGGTGCCTAATGAAAAACTGTTTTTT
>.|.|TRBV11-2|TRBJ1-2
CASSPRVGAGYTF
TGTGCCAGCAGCCCTAGGGTTGGGGCGGGCTACACCTTC
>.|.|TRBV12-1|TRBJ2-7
CASSFELSRLYEQYF
TGTGCCAGCAGCTTTGAACTTTCTAGGCTCTACGAGCAGTACTTC
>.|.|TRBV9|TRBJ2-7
CASSVVEGLEQYF
TGTGCCAGCAGCGTAGTGGAGGGTCTCGAGCAGTACTTC
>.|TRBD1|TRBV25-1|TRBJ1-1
CASSEGQWNTEAFF
TGTGCCAGCAGTGAGGGACAGTGGAACACTGAAGCTTTCTTT
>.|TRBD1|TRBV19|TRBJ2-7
CASRGQARGEQYF
TGTGCCAGTAGAGGACAGGCAAGAGGGGAGCAGTACTTC
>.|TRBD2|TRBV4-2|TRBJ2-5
CASSPRLRSGILGTQYF
TGTGCCAGCAGCCCCCGTTTGCGTAGCGGGATCCTGGGGACCCAGTACTTC
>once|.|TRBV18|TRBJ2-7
CASSPLAGGAISYEQYF
TGTGCCAGCTCACCACTAGCAGGGGGGGCTATCTCCTACGAGCAGTACTTC
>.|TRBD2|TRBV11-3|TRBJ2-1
CASSLGTSGVNEQFF
TGTGCCAGCAGCCTCGGGACTAGCGGCGTCAATGAGCAGTTCTTC
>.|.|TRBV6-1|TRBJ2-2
CASRPTISGELFF
TGTGCCAGCAGGCCCACTATTTCCGGGGAGCTGTTTTTT
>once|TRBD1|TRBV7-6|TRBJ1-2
CASSSDRGELAYGYTF
TGTGCCAGCAGCTCCGACAGGGGGGAGCTCGCCTATGGCTACACCTTC
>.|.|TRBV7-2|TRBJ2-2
CASSLGVGTGELFF
TGTGCCAGCAGCCTAGGGGTGGGGACCGGGGAGCTGTTTTTT
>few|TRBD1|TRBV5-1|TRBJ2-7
CASSSRDRESEQYF
TGCGCCAGCAGCTCCCGGGACAGGGAAAGCGAGCAGTACTTC
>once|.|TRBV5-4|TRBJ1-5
CASSFFGKRGLDSNQPQHF
TGTGCCAGCAGCTTCTTTGGCAAACGGGGGTTGGATAGCAATCAGCCCCAGCATTTT
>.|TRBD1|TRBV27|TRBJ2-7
CASSLSGQGNPYEQYF
TGTGCCAGCAGTTTGTCGGGACAGGGTAACCCCTACGAGCAGTACTTC
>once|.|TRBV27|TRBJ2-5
CASRPLPTDKQETQYF
TGTGCCAGCAGGCCATTGCCTACCGACAAACAAGAGACCCAGTACTTC
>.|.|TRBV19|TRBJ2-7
CASSKGGGEQYF
TGTGCCAGTAGTAAAGGGGGGGGCGAGCAGTACTTC
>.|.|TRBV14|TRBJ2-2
CASSGTQSTGELFF
TGTGCCAGCAGTGGGACCCAGAGCACCGGGGAGCTGTTTTTT
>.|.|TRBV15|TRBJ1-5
CATSSATGRSQPQHF
TGTGCCACCAGCAGTGCCACGGGGAGGAGTCAGCCCCAGCATTTT
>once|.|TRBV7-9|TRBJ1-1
CASSLQLNTEAFF
TGTGCCAGCAGCTTGCAGTTGAACACTGAAGCTTTCTTT
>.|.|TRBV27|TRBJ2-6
CASSLVGTLSGANVLTF
TGTGCCAGCAGTTTAGTAGGGACACTCTCTGGGGCCAACGTCCTGACTTTC
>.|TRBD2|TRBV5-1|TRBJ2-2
CASSLIAGRSNGELFF
TGCGCCAGCAGCCTTATAGCGGGACGTTCTAACGGGGAGCTGTTTTTT
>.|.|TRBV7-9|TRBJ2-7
CASSAQVAYEQYF
TGTGCCAGCAGCGCGCAGGTCGCCTACGAGCAGTACTTC
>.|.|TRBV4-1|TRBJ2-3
CASSPTVPKEIRTDTQYF
TGCGCCAGCAGCCCTACGGTCCCCAAGGAGATCCGCACAGATACGCAGTATTTT
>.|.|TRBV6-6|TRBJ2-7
CASRRTGASDSYEQYF
TGTGCCAGCAGGCGGACGGGGGCTAGCGACTCCTACGAGCAGTACTTC
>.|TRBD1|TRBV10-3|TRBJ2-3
CAISEGGRTSTDTQYF
TGTGCCATCAGTGAAGGGGGCAGAACTAGCACAGATACGCAGTATTTT
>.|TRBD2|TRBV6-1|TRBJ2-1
CASSPALAGYNEQFF
TGTGCCAGCAGTCCGGCACTAGCGGGGTACAATGAGCAGTTCTTC
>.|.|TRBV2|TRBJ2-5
CASKVSRVKETQYF
TGTGCCAGCAAAGTAAGCAGAGTTAAAGAGACCCAGTACTTC
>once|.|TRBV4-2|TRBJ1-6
CASSQDLEARGSPLHF
TGTGCCAGCAGCCAAGATCTGGAGGCCCGGGGTTCACCCCTCCACTTT
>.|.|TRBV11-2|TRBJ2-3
CASSRSVGGKATQYF
TGTGCCAGCAGTAGATCGGTGGGGGGAAAGGCTACGCAGTATTTT
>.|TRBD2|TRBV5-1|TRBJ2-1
CASSLIGLADSYNEQLF
TGCGCCAGCAGCTTGATAGGACTAGCGGACTCCTACAATGAGCAGCTCTTC
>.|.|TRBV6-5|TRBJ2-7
CASSYAPLYEQYF
TGTGCCAGCAGTTACGCCCCCCTATACGAGCAGTACTTC
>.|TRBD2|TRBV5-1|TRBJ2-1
CASSLVRSSGGAEFF
TGCGCCAGCAGCTTAGTGAGGAGTAGCGGGGGGGCCGAGTTCTTC
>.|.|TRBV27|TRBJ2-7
CASSLGQASEQYF
TGTGCCAGCAGTTTAGGTCAGGCCTCTGAGCAGTACTTC
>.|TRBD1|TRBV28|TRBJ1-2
CASSSPGQGNYGYTF
TGTGCCAGCAGTTCCCCGGGACAGGGGAACTATGGCTACACCTTC
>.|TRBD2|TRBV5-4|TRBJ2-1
CASSSGTSGHNEQFF
TGTGCCAGCAGCTCCGGGACTAGCGGACACAATGAGCAGTTCTTC
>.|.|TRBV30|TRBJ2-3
CAWGGPTFEMVADTQYF
TGTGCCTGGGGGGGGCCTACCTTCGAAATGGTGGCAGATACGCAGTATTTT
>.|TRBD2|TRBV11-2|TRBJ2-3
CASGVGRGADTQYF
TGTGCCAGCGGAGTAGGGCGGGGGGCCGATACGCAGTATTTT
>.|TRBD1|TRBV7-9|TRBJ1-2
CASSLPTGGGYTF
TGTGCCAGCAGCTTACCGACAGGGGGTGGCTACACCTTC
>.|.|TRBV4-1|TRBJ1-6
CASSQGLPRAAWAPLHF
TGCGCCAGCAGCCAAGGATTACCCAGGGCAGCGTGGGCACCCCTCCACTTT
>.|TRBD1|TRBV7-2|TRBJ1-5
CASSPQGVSNQPQHF
TGTGCCAGCAGCCCACAGGGGGTAAGCAATCAGCCCCAGCATTTT
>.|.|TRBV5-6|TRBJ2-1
CASSLGPPGTTWGNEQFF
TGTGCCAGCAGCTTGGGGCCTCCCGGGACAACGTGGGGCAATGAGCAGTTCTTC
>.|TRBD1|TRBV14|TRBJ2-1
CASSQVSPGQGPYNEQFF
TGTGCCAGCAGCCAAGTTTCCCCGGGACAGGGGCCCTACAATGAGCAGTTCTTC
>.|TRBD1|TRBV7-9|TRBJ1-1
CASSPPDRVVSTEAFF
TGTGCCAGCAGCCCCCCGGACAGGGTCGTTAGTACTGAAGCTTTCTTT
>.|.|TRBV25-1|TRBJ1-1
CASSELVGVAFF
TGTGCCAGCAGTGAATTGGTGGGGGTAGCTTTCTTT
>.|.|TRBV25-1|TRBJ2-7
CASSVVRGKYEQYF
TGTGCCAGCAGTGTGGTTCGGGGTAAATACGAGCAGTACTTC
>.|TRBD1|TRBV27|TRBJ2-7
CASSFGTGPYEQYF
TGTGCCAGCAGTTTCGGGACAGGGCCCTACGAGCAGTACTTC
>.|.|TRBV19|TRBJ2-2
CASSISRGGTGELFF
TGTGCCAGTAGTATCTCGAGGGGGGGCACCGGGGAGCTGTTTTTT
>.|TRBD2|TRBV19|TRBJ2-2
CAIFSGGPGTGELFF
TGTGCCATCTTTAGCGGGGGGCCGGGGACCGGGGAGCTGTTTTTT
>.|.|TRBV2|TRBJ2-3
CASSETAATDTQYF
TGTGCCAGCAGTGAGACAGCAGCCACAGATACGCAGTATTTT
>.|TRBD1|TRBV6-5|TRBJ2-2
CASTGQGAITGELFF
TGTGCCAGCACCGGACAGGGGGCCATCACCGGGGAGCTGTTTTTT
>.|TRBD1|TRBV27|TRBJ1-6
CASSLLYRGSSPLHF
TGTGCCAGCAGTTTATTGTACAGGGGCAGTTCACCCCTCCACTTT
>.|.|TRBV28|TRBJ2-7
CASTSRRGAIYEQYF
TGTGCCAGCACCTCCCGTCGGGGGGCTATCTACGAGCAGTACTTC
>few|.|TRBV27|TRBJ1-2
CASSLLRGYGYTF
TGTGCCAGCAGTTTACTTCGGGGCTATGGCTACACCTTC